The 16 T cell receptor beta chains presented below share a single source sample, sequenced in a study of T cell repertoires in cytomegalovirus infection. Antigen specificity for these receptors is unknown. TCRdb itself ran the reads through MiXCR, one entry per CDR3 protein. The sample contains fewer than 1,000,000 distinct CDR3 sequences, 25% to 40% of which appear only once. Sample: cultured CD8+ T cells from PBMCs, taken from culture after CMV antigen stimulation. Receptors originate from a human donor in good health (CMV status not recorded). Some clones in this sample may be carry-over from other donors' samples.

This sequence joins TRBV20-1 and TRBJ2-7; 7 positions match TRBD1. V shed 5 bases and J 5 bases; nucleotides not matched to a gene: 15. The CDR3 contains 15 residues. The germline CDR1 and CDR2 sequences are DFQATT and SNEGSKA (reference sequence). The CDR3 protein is CSALPRTGSFNEQYF. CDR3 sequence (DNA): TGCAGTGCTCTTCCCAGGACAGGTTCGTTTAACGAGCAGTACTTC.

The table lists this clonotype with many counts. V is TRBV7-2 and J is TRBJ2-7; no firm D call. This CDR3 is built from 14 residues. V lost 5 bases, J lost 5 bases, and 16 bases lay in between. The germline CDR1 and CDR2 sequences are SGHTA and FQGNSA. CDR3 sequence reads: CASSARFFPHEQYV. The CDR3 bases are TGTGCCAGCAGCGCTAGATTTTTCCCACACGAGCAGTACGTC.

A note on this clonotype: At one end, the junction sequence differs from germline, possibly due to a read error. CDR3 sequence: CTSSQDGGTGGYGYTF. Written as DNA, the CDR3 is TGCACCAGCAGCCAAGATGGCGGGACAGGGGGCTATGGCTACACCTTC. The rearrangement links TRBV4-3 to TRBJ1-2, with 11 bases matching TRBD1. CDR1 and CDR2 (germline): LGHNA, YSLEER. The CDR3 contains 16 residues.

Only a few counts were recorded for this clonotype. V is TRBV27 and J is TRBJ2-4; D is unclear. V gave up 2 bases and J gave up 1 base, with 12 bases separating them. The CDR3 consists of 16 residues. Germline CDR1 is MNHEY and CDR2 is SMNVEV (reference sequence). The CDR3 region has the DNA TGTGCCAGCAGTTTAGATGGGATGTTGGCCAAAAACATTCAGTACTTC. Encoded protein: CASSLDGMLAKNIQYF.

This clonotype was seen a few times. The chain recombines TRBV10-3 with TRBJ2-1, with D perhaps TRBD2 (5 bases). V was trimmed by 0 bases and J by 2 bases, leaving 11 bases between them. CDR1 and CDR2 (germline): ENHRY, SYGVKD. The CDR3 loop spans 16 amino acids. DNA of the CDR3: TGTGCCATCAGTGAGTCGAAGACGGGGACCTACAATGAGCAGTTCTTC. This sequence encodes CAISESKTGTYNEQFF.

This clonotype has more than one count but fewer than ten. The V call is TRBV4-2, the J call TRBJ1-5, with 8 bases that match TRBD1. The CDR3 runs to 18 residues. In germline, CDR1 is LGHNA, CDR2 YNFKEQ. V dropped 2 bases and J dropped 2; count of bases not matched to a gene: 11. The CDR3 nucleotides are TGTGCCAGCAGCCAACTCGGACAGGGCGTTATAGGCAATCAGCCCCAGCATTTT. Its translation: CASSQLGQGVIGNQPQHF.

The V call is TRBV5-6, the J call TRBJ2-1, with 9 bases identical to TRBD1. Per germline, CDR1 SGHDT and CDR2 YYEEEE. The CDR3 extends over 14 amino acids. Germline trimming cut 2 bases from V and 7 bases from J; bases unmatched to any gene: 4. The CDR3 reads CASSLLGQGNEQFF. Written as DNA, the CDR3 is TGTGCCAGCAGCTTACTGGGACAGGGAAATGAGCAGTTCTTC.

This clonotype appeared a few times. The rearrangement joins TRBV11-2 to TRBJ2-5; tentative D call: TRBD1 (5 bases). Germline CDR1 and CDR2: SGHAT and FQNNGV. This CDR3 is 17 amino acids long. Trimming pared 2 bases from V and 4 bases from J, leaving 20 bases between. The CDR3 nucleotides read TGTGCCAGCAGCTTAAGGGGTACCCTGCGTCTTCGAGAGACCCAGTACTTC. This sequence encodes CASSLRGTLRLRETQYF.

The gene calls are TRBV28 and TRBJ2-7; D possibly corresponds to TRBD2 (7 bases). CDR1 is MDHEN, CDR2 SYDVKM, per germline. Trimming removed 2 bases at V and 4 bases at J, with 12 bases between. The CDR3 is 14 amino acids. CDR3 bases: TGTGCCAGCAGTTTACGGGGGGCGATGTACGAGCAGTACGTC. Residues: CASSLRGAMYEQYV.

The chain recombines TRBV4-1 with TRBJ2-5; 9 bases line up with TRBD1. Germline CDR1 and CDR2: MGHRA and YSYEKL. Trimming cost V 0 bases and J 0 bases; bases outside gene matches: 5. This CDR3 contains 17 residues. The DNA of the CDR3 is TGCGCCAGCAGCCAAGATATCCGGGACAGGGACCAAGAGACCCAGTACTTC. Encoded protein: CASSQDIRDRDQETQYF.

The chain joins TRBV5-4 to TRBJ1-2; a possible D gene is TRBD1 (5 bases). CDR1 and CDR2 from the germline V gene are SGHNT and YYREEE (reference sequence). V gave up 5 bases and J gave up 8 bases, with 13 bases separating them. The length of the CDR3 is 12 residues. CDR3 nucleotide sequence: TGTGCCAGCAGGGGGACTGGGGGAGGCTACACCTTC. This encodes CASRGTGGGYTF.

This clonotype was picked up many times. This chain's CDR3 is CATQDIQETQYF. The CDR3 DNA follows: TGTGCCACACAGGACATCCAAGAGACCCAGTACTTC. The rearrangement joins TRBV6-1 to TRBJ2-5; maybe TRBD1 (5 bases). This CDR3 contains 12 residues. The V gene lost 10 bases and the J gene lost 1 base, with 10 bases spanning the gap. From germline, CDR1 is MNHNS and CDR2 SASEGT.

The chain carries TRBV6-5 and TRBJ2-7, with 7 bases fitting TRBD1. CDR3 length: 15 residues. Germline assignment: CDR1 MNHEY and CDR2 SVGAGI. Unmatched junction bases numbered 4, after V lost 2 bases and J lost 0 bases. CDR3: CASSYGTVSSYEQYF. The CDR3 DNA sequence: TGTGCCAGCAGTTACGGGACAGTGAGCTCCTACGAGCAGTACTTC.

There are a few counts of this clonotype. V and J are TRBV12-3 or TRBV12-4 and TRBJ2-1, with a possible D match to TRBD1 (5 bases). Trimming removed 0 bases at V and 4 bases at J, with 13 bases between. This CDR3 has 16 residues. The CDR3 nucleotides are TGTGCCAGCAGTTTAGCGCTAATGGGGCAGTACAATGAGCAGTTCTTC. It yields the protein CASSLALMGQYNEQFF.

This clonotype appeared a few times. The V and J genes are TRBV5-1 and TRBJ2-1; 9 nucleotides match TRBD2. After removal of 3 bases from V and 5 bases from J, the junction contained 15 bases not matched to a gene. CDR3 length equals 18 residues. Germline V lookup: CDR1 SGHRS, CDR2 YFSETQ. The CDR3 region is CASSSGGGGALSNNEQFF. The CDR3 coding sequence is TGCGCCAGCAGCTCCGGGGGCGGGGGGGCACTTTCGAACAATGAGCAGTTCTTC.

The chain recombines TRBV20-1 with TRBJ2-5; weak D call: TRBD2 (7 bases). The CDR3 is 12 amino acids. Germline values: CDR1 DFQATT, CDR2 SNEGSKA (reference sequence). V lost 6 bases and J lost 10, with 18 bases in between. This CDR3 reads CSAEGGPMYQYF. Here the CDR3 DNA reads TGCAGTGCGGAGGGGGGGCCAATGTACCAGTACTTC.